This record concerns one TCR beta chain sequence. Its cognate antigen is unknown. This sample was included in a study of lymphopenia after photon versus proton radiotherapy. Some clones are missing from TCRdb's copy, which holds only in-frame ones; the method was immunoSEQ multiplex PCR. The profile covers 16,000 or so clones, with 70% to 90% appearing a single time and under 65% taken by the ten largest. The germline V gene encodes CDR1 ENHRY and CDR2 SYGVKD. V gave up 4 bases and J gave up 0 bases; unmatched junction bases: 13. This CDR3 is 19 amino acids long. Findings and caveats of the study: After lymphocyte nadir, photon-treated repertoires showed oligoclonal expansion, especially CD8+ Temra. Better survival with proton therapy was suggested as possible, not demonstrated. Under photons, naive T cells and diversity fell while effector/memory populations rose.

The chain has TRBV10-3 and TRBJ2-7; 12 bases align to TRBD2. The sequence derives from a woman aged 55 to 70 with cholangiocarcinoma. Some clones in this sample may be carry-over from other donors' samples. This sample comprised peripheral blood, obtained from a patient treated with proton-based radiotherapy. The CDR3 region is CAISVAYGLAGSFSYEQYF. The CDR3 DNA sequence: TGTGCCATCAGTGTAGCGTATGGACTAGCGGGAAGTTTCTCCTACGAGCAGTACTTC.